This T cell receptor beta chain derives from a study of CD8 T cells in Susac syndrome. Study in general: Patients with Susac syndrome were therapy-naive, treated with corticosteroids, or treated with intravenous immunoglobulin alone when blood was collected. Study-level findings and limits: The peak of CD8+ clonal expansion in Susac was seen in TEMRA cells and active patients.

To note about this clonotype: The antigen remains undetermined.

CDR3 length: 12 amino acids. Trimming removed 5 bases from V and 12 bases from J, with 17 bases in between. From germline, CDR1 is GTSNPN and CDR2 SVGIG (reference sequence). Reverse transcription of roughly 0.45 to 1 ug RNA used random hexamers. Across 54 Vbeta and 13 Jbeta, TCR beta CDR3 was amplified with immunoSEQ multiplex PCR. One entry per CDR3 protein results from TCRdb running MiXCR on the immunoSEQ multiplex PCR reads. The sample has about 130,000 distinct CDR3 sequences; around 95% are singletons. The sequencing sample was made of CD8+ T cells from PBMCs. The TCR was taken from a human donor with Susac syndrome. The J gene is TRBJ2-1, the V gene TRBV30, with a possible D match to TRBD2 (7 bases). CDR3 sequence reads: CAWEGGPATQFF. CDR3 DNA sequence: TGTGCCTGGGAGGGGGGGCCCGCCACGCAGTTCTTC.